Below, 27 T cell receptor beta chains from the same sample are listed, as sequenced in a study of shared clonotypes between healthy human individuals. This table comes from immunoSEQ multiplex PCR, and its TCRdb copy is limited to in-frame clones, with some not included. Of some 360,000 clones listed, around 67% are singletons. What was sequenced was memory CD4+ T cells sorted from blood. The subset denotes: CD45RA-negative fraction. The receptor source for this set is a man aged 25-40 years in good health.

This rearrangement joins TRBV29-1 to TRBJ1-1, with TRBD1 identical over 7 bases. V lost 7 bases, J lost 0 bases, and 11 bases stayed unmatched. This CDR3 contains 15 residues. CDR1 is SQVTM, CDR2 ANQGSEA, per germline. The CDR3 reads CSGLGGWGMNTEAFF. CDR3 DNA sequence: TGCAGCGGCCTAGGGGGCTGGGGGATGAACACTGAAGCTTTCTTT.

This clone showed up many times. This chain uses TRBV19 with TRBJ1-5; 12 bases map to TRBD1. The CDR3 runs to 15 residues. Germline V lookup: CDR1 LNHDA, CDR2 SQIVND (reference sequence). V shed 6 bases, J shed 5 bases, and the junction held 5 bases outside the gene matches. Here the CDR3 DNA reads TGTGCCAGTAGGGGGACAGGGGGCTGGGATCAGCCCCAGCATTTT. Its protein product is CASRGTGGWDQPQHF.

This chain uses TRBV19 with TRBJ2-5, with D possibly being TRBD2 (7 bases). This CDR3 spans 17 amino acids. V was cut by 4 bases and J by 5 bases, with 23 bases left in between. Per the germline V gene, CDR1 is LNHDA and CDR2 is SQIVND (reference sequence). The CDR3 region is CASSKGDYGAFFETQYF. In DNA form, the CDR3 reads TGTGCCAGTAGTAAGGGGGACTACGGTGCCTTTTTTGAGACCCAGTACTTC.

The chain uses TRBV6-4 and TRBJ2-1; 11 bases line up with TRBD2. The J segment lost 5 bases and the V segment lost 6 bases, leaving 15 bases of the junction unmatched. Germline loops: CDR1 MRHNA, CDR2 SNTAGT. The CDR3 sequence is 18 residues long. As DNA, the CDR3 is TGTGCCAGCAGCGCGTGGGGGGTAGGACTAGCGGGTAACAATGAGCAGTTCTTC. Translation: CASSAWGVGLAGNNEQFF.

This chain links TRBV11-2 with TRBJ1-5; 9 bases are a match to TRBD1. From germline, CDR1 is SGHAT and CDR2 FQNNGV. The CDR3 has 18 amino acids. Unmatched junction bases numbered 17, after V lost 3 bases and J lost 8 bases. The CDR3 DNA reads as TGTGCCAGCAGCTTTTTTACGGTGGTGGGGACAGGGAACAAGCCCCAGCATTTT. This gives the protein CASSFFTVVGTGNKPQHF.

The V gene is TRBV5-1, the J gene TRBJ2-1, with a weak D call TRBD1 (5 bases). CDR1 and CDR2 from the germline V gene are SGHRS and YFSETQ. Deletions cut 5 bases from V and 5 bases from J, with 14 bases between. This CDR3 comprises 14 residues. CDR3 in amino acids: CASRDLQVHNEQFF. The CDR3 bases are TGCGCCAGCAGAGACTTACAGGTCCACAATGAGCAGTTCTTC.

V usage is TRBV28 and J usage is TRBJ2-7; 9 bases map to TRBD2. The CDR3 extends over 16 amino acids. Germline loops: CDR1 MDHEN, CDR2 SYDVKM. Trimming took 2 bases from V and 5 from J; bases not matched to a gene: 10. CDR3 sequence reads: CASSLGGGRAENEQYF. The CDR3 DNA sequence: TGTGCCAGCAGTTTAGGCGGCGGGAGGGCCGAGAACGAGCAGTACTTC.

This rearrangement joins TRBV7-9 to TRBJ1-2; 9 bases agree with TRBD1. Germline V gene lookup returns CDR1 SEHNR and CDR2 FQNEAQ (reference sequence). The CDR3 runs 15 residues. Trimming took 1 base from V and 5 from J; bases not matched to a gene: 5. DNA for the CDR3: TGTGCCAGCAGCTTAGGGGACAGGGATCGGTATGGCTACACCTTC. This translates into CASSLGDRDRYGYTF.

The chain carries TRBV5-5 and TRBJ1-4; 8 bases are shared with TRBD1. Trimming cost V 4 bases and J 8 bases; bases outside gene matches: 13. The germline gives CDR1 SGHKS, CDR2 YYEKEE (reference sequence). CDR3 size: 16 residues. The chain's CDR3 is CASSSPGTGVGEKLFF. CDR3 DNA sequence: TGTGCCAGCAGCAGCCCCGGGACAGGAGTTGGCGAAAAACTGTTTTTT.

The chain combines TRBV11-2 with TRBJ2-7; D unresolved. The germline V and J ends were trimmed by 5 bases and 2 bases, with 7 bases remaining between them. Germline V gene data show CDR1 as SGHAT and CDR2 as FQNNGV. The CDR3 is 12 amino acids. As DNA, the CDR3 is TGTGCCAGCAGCCCCAACACCTACGAGCAGTACTTC. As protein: CASSPNTYEQYF.

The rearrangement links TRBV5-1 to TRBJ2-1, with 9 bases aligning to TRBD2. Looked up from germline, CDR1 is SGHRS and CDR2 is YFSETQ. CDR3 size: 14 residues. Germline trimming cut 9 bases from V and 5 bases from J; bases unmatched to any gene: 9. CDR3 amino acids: CATSAGGRNNEQFF. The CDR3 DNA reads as TGCGCCACCTCGGCGGGAGGGCGAAACAATGAGCAGTTCTTC.

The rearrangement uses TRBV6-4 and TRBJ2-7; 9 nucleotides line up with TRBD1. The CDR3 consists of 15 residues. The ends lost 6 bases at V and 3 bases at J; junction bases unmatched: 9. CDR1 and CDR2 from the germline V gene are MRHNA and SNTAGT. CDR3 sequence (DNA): TGTGCCAGCAGAATACCGGGACAGGGAGTCTACGAGCAGTACTTC. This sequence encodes CASRIPGQGVYEQYF.

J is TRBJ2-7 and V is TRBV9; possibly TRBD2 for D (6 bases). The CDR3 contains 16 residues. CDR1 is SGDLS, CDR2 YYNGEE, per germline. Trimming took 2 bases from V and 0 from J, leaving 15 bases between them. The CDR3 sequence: CASSVSAGLSSYEQYF. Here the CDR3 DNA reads TGTGCCAGCAGCGTTTCCGCGGGGCTGAGCTCCTACGAGCAGTACTTC.

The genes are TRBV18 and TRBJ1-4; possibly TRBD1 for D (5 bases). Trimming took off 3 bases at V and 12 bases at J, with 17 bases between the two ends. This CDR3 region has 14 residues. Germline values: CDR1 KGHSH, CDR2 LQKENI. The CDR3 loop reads CASSPGDYGTELFF. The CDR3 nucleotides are TGTGCCAGCTCACCCGGTGACTACGGGACGGAACTGTTTTTT.

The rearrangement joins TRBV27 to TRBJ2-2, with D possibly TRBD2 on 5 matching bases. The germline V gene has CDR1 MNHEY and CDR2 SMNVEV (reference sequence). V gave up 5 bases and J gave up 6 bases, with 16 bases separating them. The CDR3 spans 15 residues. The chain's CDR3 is CASSPIGGPPGELFF. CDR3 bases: TGTGCCAGCAGTCCCATAGGAGGCCCTCCCGGGGAGCTGTTTTTT.

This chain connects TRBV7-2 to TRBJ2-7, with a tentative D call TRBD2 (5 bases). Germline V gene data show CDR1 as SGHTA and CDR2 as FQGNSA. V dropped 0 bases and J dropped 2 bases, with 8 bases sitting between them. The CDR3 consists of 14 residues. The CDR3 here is CASSLAGRTYEQYF. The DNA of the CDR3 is TGTGCCAGCAGCTTAGCGGGGAGAACCTACGAGCAGTACTTC.

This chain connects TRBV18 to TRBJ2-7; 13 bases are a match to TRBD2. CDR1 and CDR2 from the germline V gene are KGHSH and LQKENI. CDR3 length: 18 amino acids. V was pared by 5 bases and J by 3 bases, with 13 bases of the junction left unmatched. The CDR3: CASSKTGTSGAGIYEQYF. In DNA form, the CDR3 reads TGTGCCAGCTCAAAAACGGGGACTAGCGGGGCGGGAATCTACGAGCAGTACTTC.

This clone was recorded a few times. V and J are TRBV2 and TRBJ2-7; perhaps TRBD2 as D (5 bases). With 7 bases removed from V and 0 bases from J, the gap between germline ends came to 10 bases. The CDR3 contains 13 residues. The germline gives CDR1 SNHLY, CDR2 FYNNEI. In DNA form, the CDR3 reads TGTGCCAGCATCGGAGGCATCTCCTACGAGCAGTACTTC. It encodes CASIGGISYEQYF.

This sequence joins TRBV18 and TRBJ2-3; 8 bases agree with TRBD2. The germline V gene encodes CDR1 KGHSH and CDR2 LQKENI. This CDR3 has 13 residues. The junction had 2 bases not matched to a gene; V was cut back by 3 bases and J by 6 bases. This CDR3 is CASSPGLEDTQYF. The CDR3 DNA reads TGTGCCAGCTCACCGGGACTAGAGGATACGCAGTATTTT.

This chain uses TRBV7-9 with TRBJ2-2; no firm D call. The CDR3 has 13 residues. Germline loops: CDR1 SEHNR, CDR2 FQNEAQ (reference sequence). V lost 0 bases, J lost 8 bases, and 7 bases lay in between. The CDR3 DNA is TGTGCCAGCAGCTTAGCGAACGGAGGGGAGCTGTTTTTT. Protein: CASSLANGGELFF.

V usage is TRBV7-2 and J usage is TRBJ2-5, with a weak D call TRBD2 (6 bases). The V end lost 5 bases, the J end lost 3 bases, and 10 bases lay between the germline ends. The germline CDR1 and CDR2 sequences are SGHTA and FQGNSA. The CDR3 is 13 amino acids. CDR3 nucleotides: TGTGCCAGCAGCCCTCCGGGGGAAGAGACCCAGTACTTC. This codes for CASSPPGEETQYF.

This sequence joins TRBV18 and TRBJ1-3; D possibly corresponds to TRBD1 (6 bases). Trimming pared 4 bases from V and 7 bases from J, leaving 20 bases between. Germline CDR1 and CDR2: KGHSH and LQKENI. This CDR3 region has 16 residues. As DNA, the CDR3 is TGTGCCAGCTCACTCGGAACAGGGTCCTCCAGGAACACCATATATTTT. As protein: CASSLGTGSSRNTIYF.

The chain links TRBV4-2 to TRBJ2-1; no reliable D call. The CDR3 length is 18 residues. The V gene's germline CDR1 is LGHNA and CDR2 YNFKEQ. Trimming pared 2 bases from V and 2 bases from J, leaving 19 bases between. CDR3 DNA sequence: TGTGCCAGCAGCCAACCACCGTGGGCCCAAACCACCTACAATGAGCAGTTCTTC. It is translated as CASSQPPWAQTTYNEQFF.

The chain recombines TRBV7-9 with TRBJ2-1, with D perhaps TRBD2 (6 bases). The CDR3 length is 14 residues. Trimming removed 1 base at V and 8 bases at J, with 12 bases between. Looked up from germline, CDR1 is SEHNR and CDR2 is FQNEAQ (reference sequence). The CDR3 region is CASSLGFAGHEQFF. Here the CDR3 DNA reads TGTGCCAGCAGCTTAGGGTTTGCGGGACATGAGCAGTTCTTC.

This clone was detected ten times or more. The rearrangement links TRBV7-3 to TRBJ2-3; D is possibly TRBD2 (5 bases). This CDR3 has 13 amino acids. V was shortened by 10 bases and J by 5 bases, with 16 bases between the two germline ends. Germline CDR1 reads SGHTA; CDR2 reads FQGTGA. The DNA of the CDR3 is TGTGCCACGGGGATTAACTGGGGAGATACGCAGTATTTT. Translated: CATGINWGDTQYF.

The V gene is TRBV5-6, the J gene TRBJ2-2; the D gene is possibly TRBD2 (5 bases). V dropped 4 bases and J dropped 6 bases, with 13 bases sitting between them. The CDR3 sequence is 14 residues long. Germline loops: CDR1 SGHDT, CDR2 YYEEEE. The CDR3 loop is CASSRLPGSGELFF. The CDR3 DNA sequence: TGTGCCAGCAGCAGGCTACCGGGGTCCGGGGAGCTGTTTTTT.

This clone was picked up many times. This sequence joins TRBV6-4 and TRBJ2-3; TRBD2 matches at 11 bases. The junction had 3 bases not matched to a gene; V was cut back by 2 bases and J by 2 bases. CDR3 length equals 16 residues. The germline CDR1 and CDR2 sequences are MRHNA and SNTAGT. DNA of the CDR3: TGTGCCAGCAGTGACAAGACTAGCGGGGACACAGATACGCAGTATTTT. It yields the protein CASSDKTSGDTDTQYF.